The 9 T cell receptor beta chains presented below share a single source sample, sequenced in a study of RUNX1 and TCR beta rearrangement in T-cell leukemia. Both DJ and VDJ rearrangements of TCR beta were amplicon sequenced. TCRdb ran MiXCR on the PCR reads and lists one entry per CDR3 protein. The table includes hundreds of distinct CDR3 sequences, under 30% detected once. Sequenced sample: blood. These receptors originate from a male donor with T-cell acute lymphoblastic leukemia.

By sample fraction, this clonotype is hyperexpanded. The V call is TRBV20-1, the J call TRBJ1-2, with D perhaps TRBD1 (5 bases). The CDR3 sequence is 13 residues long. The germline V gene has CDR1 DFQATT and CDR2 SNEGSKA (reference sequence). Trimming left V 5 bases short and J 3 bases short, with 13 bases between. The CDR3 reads CSAAGAYDYGYTF. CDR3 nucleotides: TGCAGTGCTGCCGGGGCCTATGACTATGGCTACACCTTC.

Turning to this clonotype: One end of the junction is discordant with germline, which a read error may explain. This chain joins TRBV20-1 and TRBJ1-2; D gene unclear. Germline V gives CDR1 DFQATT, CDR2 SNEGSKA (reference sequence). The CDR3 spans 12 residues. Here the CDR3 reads CGAVGVDYGYTF. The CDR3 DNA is TGCGGTGCTGTCGGGGTGGACTATGGCTACACCTTC.

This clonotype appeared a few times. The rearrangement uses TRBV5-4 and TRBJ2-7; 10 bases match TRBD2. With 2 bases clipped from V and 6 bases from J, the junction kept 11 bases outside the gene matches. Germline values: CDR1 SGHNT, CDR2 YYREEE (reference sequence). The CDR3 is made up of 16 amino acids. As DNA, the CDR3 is TGTGCCAGCAGCTTTCCTAGCGGGGGCCCCGTTGGCGAGCAGTACTTC. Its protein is CASSFPSGGPVGEQYF.

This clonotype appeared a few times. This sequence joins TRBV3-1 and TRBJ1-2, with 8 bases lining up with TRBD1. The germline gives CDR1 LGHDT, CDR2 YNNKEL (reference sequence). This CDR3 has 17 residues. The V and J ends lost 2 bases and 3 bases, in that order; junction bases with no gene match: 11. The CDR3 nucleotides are TGTGCCAGCAGCCAATTCGGAGGGCAGGGGGCCGACTATGGCTACACCTTC. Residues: CASSQFGGQGADYGYTF.

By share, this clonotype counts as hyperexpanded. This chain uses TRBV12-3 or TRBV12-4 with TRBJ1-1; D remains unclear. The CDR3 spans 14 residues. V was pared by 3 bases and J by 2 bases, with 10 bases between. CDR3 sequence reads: CASSFRGENTEAFF. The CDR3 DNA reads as TGTGCCAGCAGTTTTCGTGGGGAAAACACTGAAGCTTTCTTT.

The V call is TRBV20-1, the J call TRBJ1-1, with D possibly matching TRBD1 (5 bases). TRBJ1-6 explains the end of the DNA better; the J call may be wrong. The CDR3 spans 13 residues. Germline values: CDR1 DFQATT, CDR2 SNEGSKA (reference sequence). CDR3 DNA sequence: TGCAGTGCTCAGGGAGTAACAATATCACCCCTCCACTTT. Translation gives CSAQGVTISPLHF.

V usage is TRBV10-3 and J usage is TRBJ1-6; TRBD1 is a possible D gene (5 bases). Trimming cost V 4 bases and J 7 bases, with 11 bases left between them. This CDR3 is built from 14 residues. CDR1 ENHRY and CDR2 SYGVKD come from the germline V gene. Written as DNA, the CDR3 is TGTGCCATCAGTGCTCCGGGGGGGAATTCACCCCTCCACTTT. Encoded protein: CAISAPGGNSPLHF.

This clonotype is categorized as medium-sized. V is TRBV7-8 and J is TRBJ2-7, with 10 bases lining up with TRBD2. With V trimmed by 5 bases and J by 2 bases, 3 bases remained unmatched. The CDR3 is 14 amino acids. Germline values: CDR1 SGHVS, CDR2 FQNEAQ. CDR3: CASSPSGGAYEQYF. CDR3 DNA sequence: TGTGCCAGCAGCCCGAGCGGGGGGGCCTACGAGCAGTACTTC.

As DNA, the CDR3 is TGTGCCAGCAGTGTCCTGAGCTCCTACAATGAGCAGTTCTTC. This codes for CASSVLSSYNEQFF. V gene TRBV6-1 combines with J gene TRBJ2-1; D uncertain. CDR3 length equals 14 residues. Germline CDR1 and CDR2: MNHNS and SASEGT. Trimming took off 4 bases at V and 0 bases at J, with 7 bases between the two ends.